The sequence of this T cell receptor (beta chain) was determined in a study of early T cells in non-severe SARS-CoV-2 infection. This clonotype was seen many times. The CDR3 loop spans 13 amino acids. From germline, CDR1 is MNHNS and CDR2 SASEGT. V was pared by 10 bases and J by 2 bases, with 2 bases of the junction left unmatched. TCRdb redid the calling of the 5' RACE reads with MiXCR, one entry per CDR3 protein. Of about 36,000 distinct CDR3 sequences listed, around 7% are singletons. The specimen was whole blood, collected at baseline. This chain joins TRBV6-1 and TRBJ2-6; 7 bases agree with TRBD1. The clonotype comes from an adult who was a healthcare worker with PCR-confirmed SARS-CoV-2 infection or an uninfected control (not recorded which). The CDR3 DNA reads as TGTGCCACCGACAGGGCTGGGGCCAACGTCCTGACTTTC. Its translation: CATDRAGANVLTF.